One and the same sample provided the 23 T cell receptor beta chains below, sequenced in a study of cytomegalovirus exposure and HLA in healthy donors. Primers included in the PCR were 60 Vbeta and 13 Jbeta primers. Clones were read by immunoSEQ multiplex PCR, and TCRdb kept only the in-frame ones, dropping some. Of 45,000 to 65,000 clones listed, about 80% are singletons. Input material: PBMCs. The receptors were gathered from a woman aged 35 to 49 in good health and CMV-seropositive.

The DNA of the CDR3 is TGCGCCAGCAGCCTTACACAGGGACAGATTAACAAAGCTTTCTTT. Translating gives CASSLTQGQINKAFF. The chain carries TRBV4-1 and TRBJ1-1; 7 nucleotides line up with TRBD1. There are 15 residues in the CDR3. Germline V gene sequence: CDR1 MGHRA, CDR2 YSYEKL. The ends lost 4 bases at V and 9 bases at J; junction bases unmatched: 14.

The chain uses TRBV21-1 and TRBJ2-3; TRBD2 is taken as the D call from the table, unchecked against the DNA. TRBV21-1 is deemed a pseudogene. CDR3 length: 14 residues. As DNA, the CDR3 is TGTGCCAGCAGCAAAGCTAAGCACACAGATACGCAGTATTTT. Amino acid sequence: CASSKAKHTDTQYF.

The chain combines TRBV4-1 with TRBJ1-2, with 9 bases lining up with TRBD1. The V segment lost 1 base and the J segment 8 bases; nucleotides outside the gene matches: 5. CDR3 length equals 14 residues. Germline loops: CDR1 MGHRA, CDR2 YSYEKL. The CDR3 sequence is CASSQARTGDGYTF. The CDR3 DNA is TGCGCCAGCAGCCAAGCCAGGACAGGGGACGGCTACACCTTC.

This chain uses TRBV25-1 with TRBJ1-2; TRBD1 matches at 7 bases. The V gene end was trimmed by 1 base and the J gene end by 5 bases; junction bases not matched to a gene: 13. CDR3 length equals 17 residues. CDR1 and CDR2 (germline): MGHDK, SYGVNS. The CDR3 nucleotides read TGTGCCAGCAGTGAATTTGTGAGGGTGCGGGACAGATATGGCTACACCTTC. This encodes CASSEFVRVRDRYGYTF.

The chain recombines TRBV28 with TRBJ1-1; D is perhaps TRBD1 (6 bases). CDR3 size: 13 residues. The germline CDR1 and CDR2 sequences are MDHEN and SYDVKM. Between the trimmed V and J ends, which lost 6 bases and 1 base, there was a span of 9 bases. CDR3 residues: CASRVQGNTEAFF. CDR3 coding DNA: TGTGCCAGCAGGGTACAGGGGAACACTGAAGCTTTCTTT.

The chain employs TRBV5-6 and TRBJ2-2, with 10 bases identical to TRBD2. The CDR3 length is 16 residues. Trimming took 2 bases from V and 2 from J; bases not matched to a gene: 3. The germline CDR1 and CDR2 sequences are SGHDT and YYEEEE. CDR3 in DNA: TGTGCCAGCAGCTTACTAGCGGGGAAAAACACCGGGGAGCTGTTTTTT. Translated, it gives CASSLLAGKNTGELFF.

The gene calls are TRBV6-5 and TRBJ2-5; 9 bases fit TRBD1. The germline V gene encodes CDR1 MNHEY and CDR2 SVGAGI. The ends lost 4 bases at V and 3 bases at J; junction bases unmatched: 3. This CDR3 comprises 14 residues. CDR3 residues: CASSWGQGKETQYF. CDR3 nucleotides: TGTGCCAGCAGTTGGGGACAGGGAAAAGAGACCCAGTACTTC.

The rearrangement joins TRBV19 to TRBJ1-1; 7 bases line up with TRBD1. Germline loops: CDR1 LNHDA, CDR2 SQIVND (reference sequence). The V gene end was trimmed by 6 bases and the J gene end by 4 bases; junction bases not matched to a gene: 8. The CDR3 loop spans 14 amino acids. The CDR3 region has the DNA TGTGCCAGTAGCCGACAGGGTATTGGCACTGAAGCTTTCTTT. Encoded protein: CASSRQGIGTEAFF.

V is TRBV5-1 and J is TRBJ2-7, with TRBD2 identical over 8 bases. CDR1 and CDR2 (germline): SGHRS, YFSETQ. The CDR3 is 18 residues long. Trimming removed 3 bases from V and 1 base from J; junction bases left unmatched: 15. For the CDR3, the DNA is TGCGCCAGCAGCTGGCAACCAGCGGCGGGGGGCCAGTCCTACGAGCAGTACTTC. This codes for CASSWQPAAGGQSYEQYF.

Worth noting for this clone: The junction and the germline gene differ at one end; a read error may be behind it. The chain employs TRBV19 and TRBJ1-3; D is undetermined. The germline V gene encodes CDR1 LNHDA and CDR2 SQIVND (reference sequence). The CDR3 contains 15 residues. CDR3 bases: TGTGCCAGTAGGATAGGGTCGGGCGGACTAAACACCATATATTTT. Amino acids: CASRIGSGGLNTIYF. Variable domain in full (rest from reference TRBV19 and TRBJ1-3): DGGITQSPKYLFRKEGQNVTLSCEQNLNHDAMYWYRQDPGQGLRLIYYSQIVNDFQKGDIAEGYSVSREKKESFPLTVTSAQKNPTAFYLCASRIGSGGLNTIYFGEGSWLTVV.

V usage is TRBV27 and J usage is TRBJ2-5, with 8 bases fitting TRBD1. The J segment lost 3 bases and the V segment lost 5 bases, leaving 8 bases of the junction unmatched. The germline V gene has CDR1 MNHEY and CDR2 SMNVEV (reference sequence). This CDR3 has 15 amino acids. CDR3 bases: TGTGCCAGCAGTCCCAGGGGGCCTGGTAAAGAGACCCAGTACTTC. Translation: CASSPRGPGKETQYF.

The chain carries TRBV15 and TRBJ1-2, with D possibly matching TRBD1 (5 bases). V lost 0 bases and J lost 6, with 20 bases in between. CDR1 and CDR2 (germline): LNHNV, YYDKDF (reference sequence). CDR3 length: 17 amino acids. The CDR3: CATSRETDGTGSNGYTF. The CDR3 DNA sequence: TGTGCCACCAGCAGAGAAACGGATGGTACAGGCTCAAATGGCTACACCTTC. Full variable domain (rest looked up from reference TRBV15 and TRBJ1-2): DAMVIQNPRYQVTQFGKPVTLSCSQTLNHNVMYWYQQKSSQAPKLLFHYYDKDFNNEADTPDNFQSRRPNTSFCFLDIRSPGLGDTAMYLCATSRETDGTGSNGYTFGSGTRLTVV.

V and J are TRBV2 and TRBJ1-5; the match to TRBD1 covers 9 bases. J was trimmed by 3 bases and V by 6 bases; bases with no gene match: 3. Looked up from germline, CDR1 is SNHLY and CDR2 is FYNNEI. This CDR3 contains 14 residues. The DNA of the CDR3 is TGTGCCAGCAGGGGACAGGGCCACAATCAGCCCCAGCATTTT. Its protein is CASRGQGHNQPQHF.

The CDR3 here is CSVQINYGYTF. CDR3 bases: TGCAGCGTGCAGATTAACTATGGCTACACCTTC. J is TRBJ1-2 and V is TRBV29-1; D call uncertain. Trimming cost V 6 bases and J 1 base, with 6 bases left between them. The CDR3 length is 11 residues. The germline CDR1 and CDR2 sequences are SQVTM and ANQGSEA. The entire variable domain, with the rest obtained from reference TRBV29-1 and TRBJ1-2, is as follows: SAVISQKPSRDICQRGTSLTIQCQVDSQVTMMFWYRQQPGQSLTLIATANQGSEATYESGFVIDKFPISRPNLTFSTLTVSNMSPEDSSIYLCSVQINYGYTFGSGTRLTVV.

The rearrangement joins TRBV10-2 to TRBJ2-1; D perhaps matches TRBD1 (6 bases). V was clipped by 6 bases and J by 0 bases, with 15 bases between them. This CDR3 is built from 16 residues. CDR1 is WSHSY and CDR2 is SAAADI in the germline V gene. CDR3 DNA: TGCGCCAGCAGGGACAGAAAGGGGGACTCCTACAATGAGCAGTTCTTC. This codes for CASRDRKGDSYNEQFF.

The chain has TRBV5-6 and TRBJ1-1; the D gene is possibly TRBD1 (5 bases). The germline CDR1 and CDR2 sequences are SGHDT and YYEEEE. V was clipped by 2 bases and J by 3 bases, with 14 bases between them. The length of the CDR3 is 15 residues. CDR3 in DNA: TGTGCCAGCAGCTTCTCCAGGGTCTCGTACACTGAAGCTTTCTTT. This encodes CASSFSRVSYTEAFF. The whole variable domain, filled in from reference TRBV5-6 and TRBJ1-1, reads DAGVTQSPTHLIKTRGQQVTLRCSPKSGHDTVSWYQQALGQGPQFIFQYYEEEERQRGNFPDRFSGHQFPNYSSELNVNALLLGDSALYLCASSFSRVSYTEAFFGQGTRLTVV.

The CDR3 sequence: CASSQGGGLQETQYF. CDR3 coding DNA: TGCGCCAGCAGCCAAGGCGGGGGGCTCCAAGAGACCCAGTACTTC. The rearrangement uses TRBV4-1 and TRBJ2-5; the match to TRBD2 covers 8 bases. The germline CDR1 and CDR2 sequences are MGHRA and YSYEKL. The V and J ends lost 1 base and 1 base, in that order; junction bases with no gene match: 2. The CDR3 has 15 amino acids.

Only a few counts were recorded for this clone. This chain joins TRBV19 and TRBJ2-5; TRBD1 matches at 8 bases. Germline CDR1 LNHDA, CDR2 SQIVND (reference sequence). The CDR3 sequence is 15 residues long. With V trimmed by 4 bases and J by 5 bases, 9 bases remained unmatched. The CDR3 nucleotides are TGTGCCAGTAGTAGACGGACAGGGTCCCGGGAGACCCAGTACTTC. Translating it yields CASSRRTGSRETQYF.

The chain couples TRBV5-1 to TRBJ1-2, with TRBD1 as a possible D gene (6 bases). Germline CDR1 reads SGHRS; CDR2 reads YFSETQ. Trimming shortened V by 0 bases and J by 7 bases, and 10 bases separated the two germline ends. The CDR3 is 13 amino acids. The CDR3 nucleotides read TGCGCCAGCAGCTTGGGAGGGGGATCTGGCTACACCTTC. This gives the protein CASSLGGGSGYTF.

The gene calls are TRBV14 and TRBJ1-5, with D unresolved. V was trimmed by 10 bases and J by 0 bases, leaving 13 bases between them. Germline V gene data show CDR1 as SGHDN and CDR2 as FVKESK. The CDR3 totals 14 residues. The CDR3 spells CATPGEPSNQPQHF. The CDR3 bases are TGTGCCACCCCCGGGGAACCTAGCAATCAGCCCCAGCATTTT.

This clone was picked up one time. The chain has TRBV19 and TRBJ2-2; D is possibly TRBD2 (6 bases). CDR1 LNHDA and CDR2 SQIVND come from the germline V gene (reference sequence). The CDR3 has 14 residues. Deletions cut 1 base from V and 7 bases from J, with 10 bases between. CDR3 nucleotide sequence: TGTGCCAGTAGTATAGCCGAGGGACTCGGGGAGCTGTTTTTT. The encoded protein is CASSIAEGLGELFF. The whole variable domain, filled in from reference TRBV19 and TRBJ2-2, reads DGGITQSPKYLFRKEGQNVTLSCEQNLNHDAMYWYRQDPGQGLRLIYYSQIVNDFQKGDIAEGYSVSREKKESFPLTVTSAQKNPTAFYLCASSIAEGLGELFFGEGSRLTVL.

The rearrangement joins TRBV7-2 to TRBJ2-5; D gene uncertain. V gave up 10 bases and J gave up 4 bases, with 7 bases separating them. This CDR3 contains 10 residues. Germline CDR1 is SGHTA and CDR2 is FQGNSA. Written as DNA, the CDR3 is TGTGCCACCCTCGGAGAGACCCAGTACTTC. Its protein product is CATLGETQYF.

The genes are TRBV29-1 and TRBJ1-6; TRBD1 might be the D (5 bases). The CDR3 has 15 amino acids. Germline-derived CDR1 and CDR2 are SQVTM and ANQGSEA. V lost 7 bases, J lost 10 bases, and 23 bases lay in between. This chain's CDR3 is CSARSGTLGTSPLHF. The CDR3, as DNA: TGCAGCGCCCGATCCGGGACTTTAGGAACGTCACCCCTCCACTTT. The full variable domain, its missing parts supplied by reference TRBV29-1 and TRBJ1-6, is SAVISQKPSRDICQRGTSLTIQCQVDSQVTMMFWYRQQPGQSLTLIATANQGSEATYESGFVIDKFPISRPNLTFSTLTVSNMSPEDSSIYLCSARSGTLGTSPLHFGNGTRLTVT.